Presented here are 15 T cell receptor beta chains from one specimen sequenced in a study of blood T cell repertoires in COVID-19. Produced via immunoSEQ multiplex PCR; TCRdb's table is partial and in-frame only. Of about 140,000 clones in the sample, 80% to 85% are singletons; the top ten hold around 8.2%. The specimen sequenced was peripheral blood. The source is a human donor in a cohort sampled during active COVID-19.

The chain is built from TRBV28 and TRBJ1-1, with 7 positions matching TRBD1. The ends lost 9 bases at V and 10 bases at J; junction bases unmatched: 8. CDR1 MDHEN and CDR2 SYDVKM come from the germline V gene. CDR3 size: 11 residues. The CDR3 reads CASKRGRGAFF. The CDR3 nucleotides are TGTGCCAGTAAAAGGGGGCGAGGAGCTTTCTTT.

CDR3 DNA: TGTGCCAGCAGCCGGACACGGACAGACCTTAACTATGGCTACACCTTC. This sequence encodes CASSRTRTDLNYGYTF. V is TRBV3-1 (or the pseudogene TRBV3-2) and J is TRBJ1-2; TRBD1 is a possible D gene (6 bases). Looked up from germline, CDR1 is LGHDT and CDR2 is YNNKEL (reference sequence). The V end lost 4 bases, the J end lost 1 base, and 16 bases lay between the germline ends. This CDR3 is built from 16 residues.

V usage is TRBV24-1 and J usage is TRBJ2-4; 10 positions match TRBD2. The CDR3 spans 16 residues. The germline gives CDR1 KGHDR, CDR2 SFDVKD. With 3 bases clipped from V and 5 bases from J, the junction kept 6 bases outside the gene matches. CDR3 region: CATSDPSTSGENIQYF. The CDR3 region has the DNA TGTGCCACCAGTGATCCCTCTACTAGCGGGGAAAACATTCAGTACTTC.

This clone was observed once. The V call is TRBV28, the J call TRBJ2-3; 8 bases are shared with TRBD2. CDR1 is MDHEN and CDR2 is SYDVKM in the germline V gene. CDR3 size: 13 residues. The CDR3 coding sequence is TGTACCTCAGGGACTAGGGTTTCAGATACGCAGTATTTT. Translation gives CTSGTRVSDTQYF.

The rearrangement uses TRBV6-5 and TRBJ1-2; the D is unclear. V lost 7 bases, J lost 4 bases, and 13 bases lay in between. The CDR3 totals 13 residues. CDR1 is MNHEY, CDR2 SVGAGI, per germline. In DNA form, the CDR3 reads TGTGCCAGCAACCTTAATCCTAGCTATGGCTACACCTTC. This translates into CASNLNPSYGYTF.

The V gene is TRBV10-3, the J gene TRBJ2-1; TRBD2 is a possible D gene (7 bases). The CDR3 runs to 16 residues. Germline lookup yields CDR1 ENHRY and CDR2 SYGVKD. Trimming pared 6 bases from V and 0 bases from J, leaving 15 bases between. CDR3 region: CAISGGRESSYNEQFF. The CDR3 region has the DNA TGTGCCATCAGCGGGGGGCGGGAGAGCTCCTACAATGAGCAGTTCTTC.

V and J are TRBV7-9 and TRBJ2-7; 12 nucleotides align to TRBD1. V lost 4 bases and J lost 5; bases outside the gene matches: 6. CDR1 and CDR2 (germline): SEHNR, FQNEAQ (reference sequence). CDR3 length: 15 amino acids. CDR3 DNA: TGTGCCAGCAGCTCCCGGGACAGGGGGCATGACGAGCAGTACTTC. Translated, it gives CASSSRDRGHDEQYF. The full variable domain, in which reference TRBV7-9 and TRBJ2-7 provide the parts outside the CDR3, is DTGVSQNPRHKITKRGQNVTFRCDPISEHNRLYWYRQTLGQGPEFLTYFQNEAQLEKSRLLSDRFSAERPKGSFSTLEIQRTEQGDSAMYLCASSSRDRGHDEQYFGPGTRLTVT.

This clone was detected only a few times. In DNA form, the CDR3 reads TGTGCCAGCTCACCGGACGACAGGCCAGAGACCCAGTACTTC. Residues: CASSPDDRPETQYF. This chain connects TRBV18 to TRBJ2-5, with D perhaps matching TRBD1 (6 bases). The CDR3 is 14 amino acids. V was clipped by 3 bases and J by 4 bases, with 12 bases between them. The germline V gene encodes CDR1 KGHSH and CDR2 LQKENI. The complete variable domain, with remaining parts taken from reference TRBV18 and TRBJ2-5, reads NAGVMQNPRHLVRRRGQEARLRCSPMKGHSHVYWYRQLPEEGLKFMVYLQKENIIDESGMPKERFSAEFPKEGPSILRIQQVVRGDSAAYFCASSPDDRPETQYFGPGTRLLVL.

The V gene is TRBV6-5, the J gene TRBJ2-2; TRBD2 aligns across 11 bases. Germline CDR1 is MNHEY and CDR2 is SVGAGI. The CDR3 is 14 amino acids. V shed 6 bases, J shed 5 bases, and the junction held 2 bases outside the gene matches. CDR3 region: CASRLAGGTGELFF. The CDR3 DNA reads as TGTGCCAGCAGGCTAGCGGGAGGAACCGGGGAGCTGTTTTTT.

The table lists this clone with a few counts. The chain links TRBV7-9 to TRBJ2-5; TRBD1 aligns across 7 bases. Trimming cost V 3 bases and J 4 bases; bases outside gene matches: 8. Looked up from germline, CDR1 is SEHNR and CDR2 is FQNEAQ (reference sequence). CDR3 length equals 15 residues. DNA of the CDR3: TGTGCCAGCAGCTTCCCCGAGGGGGCGGTAGAGACCCAGTACTTC. It yields the protein CASSFPEGAVETQYF.

The rearrangement uses TRBV28 and TRBJ1-2; 9 bases align to TRBD1. The CDR3 extends over 15 amino acids. Germline trimming cut 4 bases from V and 3 bases from J; bases unmatched to any gene: 6. In germline, CDR1 is MDHEN, CDR2 SYDVKM. The CDR3 is CASSSSGTGHYGYTF. The CDR3 DNA reads TGTGCCAGCAGTTCCTCCGGGACAGGGCACTATGGCTACACCTTC.

There are a few counts of this clone. The CDR3: CASSPDSTEQYF. CDR3 nucleotide sequence: TGTGCCAGCTCACCTGACAGCACCGAGCAGTACTTC. The chain carries TRBV18 and TRBJ2-7; perhaps TRBD1 as D (5 bases). The CDR3 covers 12 residues. Germline CDR1 is KGHSH and CDR2 is LQKENI. V lost 3 bases to trimming and J lost 6 bases, with 9 bases between them.

V usage is TRBV19 and J usage is TRBJ2-1; D is unresolved. The CDR3 has 12 amino acids. Trimming shortened V by 6 bases and J by 2 bases, and 5 bases separated the two germline ends. Germline loops: CDR1 LNHDA, CDR2 SQIVND (reference sequence). In nucleotides, the CDR3 is TGTGCCAGTAGCCGTACCTACAATGAGCAGTTCTTC. It encodes CASSRTYNEQFF.

The chain joins TRBV6-4 to TRBJ1-5; 9 positions match TRBD1. The trim removed 3 bases at V and 0 bases at J, leaving 9 bases unmatched. Germline V gene lookup returns CDR1 MRHNA and CDR2 SNTAGT. This CDR3 region has 18 residues. DNA of the CDR3: TGTGCCAGCAGTGAACGACAGGGGGTGGAGGGTAGCAATCAGCCCCAGCATTTT. Its translation: CASSERQGVEGSNQPQHF.

The CDR3 nucleotides are TGTGCCAGCAGCCCCTCGACAGGGAGGGAGACCCAGTACTTC. It yields the protein CASSPSTGRETQYF. This chain uses TRBV3-1 (or the pseudogene TRBV3-2) with TRBJ2-5, with a possible D match to TRBD1 (7 bases). V lost 4 bases and J 5 bases, leaving 14 bases between the germline ends. This CDR3 comprises 14 residues. Germline loops: CDR1 LGHDT, CDR2 YNNKEL (reference sequence).